Reported below is one T cell receptor beta chain. What it binds is unknown. Using immunoSEQ multiplex PCR, the repertoire was profiled, and TCRdb retains in-frame clones only, with some absent. This sample carries fewer than 60,000 clones, 94% of them seen once, and the ten largest clones take about 3%. This sample is part of a study of T cells after posttransplantation cyclophosphamide. Trimming shortened V by 3 bases and J by 1 base, and 6 bases separated the two germline ends. Germline V gene data show CDR1 as LNHNV and CDR2 as YYDKDF (reference sequence). The CDR3 sequence is 13 residues long. General study findings and limits: TRB overlap between skin or GI tissue T cells and blood was limited.

The source is a woman aged 30 to 39 in good health and a related stem cell transplant donor. The sequenced sample consisted of PBMCs. The genes are TRBV15 and TRBJ1-1; D remains unclear. This CDR3 reads CATSRRENTEAFF. The CDR3 DNA sequence: TGTGCCACCAGCAGGAGGGAGAACACTGAAGCTTTCTTT.